The 17 T cell receptor beta chains presented below share a single source sample, sequenced in a study of radiotherapy plus CTLA-4 blockade in lung cancer. Produced via immunoSEQ multiplex PCR; TCRdb's table is partial and in-frame only. The repertoire holds about 86,000 clones, with roughly 87% as singletons. Sequencing was performed on peripheral blood, taken from a patient treated with radiotherapy plus ipilimumab. The receptors were sampled from a human donor with non-small cell lung cancer who had stable disease on radiotherapy plus ipilimumab.

This chain joins TRBV28 and TRBJ1-1; TRBD1 is a possible D gene (5 bases). Deletions cut 4 bases from V and 5 bases from J, with 8 bases between. CDR1 is MDHEN and CDR2 is SYDVKM in the germline V gene. The CDR3 covers 12 residues. The CDR3 DNA reads TGTGCCAGCAGTTCAGGGAATACTGAAGCTTTCTTT. Its protein is CASSSGNTEAFF.

With respect to this clone: At one of its ends the junction is not consistent with the germline gene, which may arise from a read error. The chain carries TRBV4-1 and TRBJ2-7; the D call may be TRBD1 or TRBD2 (6 bases each). Germline V gene lookup returns CDR1 MGHRA and CDR2 YSYEKL. The CDR3 runs to 15 residues. CDR3 residues: CASNHPGANSYEQYF. The CDR3 DNA follows: TGTGCCAGCAACCACCCGGGGGCCAACTCCTACGAGCAGTACTTC.

CDR3 coding DNA: TGTGCCAGCAGTGAAGCGGCGGGGAACACCGGGGAGCTGTTTTTT. Translated, it gives CASSEAAGNTGELFF. The genes are TRBV2 and TRBJ2-2; possibly TRBD2 for D (5 bases). Germline V gene data show CDR1 as SNHLY and CDR2 as FYNNEI. V was shortened by 0 bases and J by 1 base, with 6 bases between the two germline ends. CDR3 length: 15 residues.

The rearrangement joins TRBV27 to TRBJ1-6; TRBD1 matches at 9 bases. V lost 4 bases to trimming and J lost 7 bases; unmatched junction nucleotides: 5. CDR1 is MNHEY and CDR2 is SMNVEV in the germline V gene (reference sequence). The CDR3 totals 15 residues. CDR3 amino acids: CASSSHRGQNSPLHF. The CDR3 coding sequence is TGTGCCAGCAGTTCACACAGGGGGCAAAATTCACCCCTCCACTTT.

The sample holds one count of this clone. J is TRBJ1-2 and V is TRBV30; D ambiguous. The V and J ends lost 4 bases and 5 bases respectively, with 14 bases between them. There are 13 residues in the CDR3. Germline V gene data show CDR1 as GTSNPN and CDR2 as SVGIG (reference sequence). CDR3: CAWNKGIKYGYTF. Here the CDR3 DNA reads TGTGCCTGGAACAAGGGCATCAAGTATGGCTACACCTTC.

The chain links TRBV15 to TRBJ2-1, with 11 bases that match TRBD2. Germline CDR1 reads LNHNV; CDR2 reads YYDKDF (reference sequence). This CDR3 is built from 16 residues. V shed 2 bases and J 7 bases; nucleotides not matched to a gene: 7. The chain's CDR3 is CATSRLAGGSVNEQFF. The CDR3 DNA sequence: TGTGCCACCAGCAGATTAGCGGGAGGGAGTGTAAATGAGCAGTTCTTC.

This clone was seen a single time. This chain connects TRBV19 to TRBJ1-6, with 9 bases lining up with TRBD1. CDR1 and CDR2 from the germline V gene are LNHDA and SQIVND (reference sequence). Trimming took 4 bases from V and 6 from J; bases not matched to a gene: 7. CDR3 length equals 16 residues. The CDR3 DNA sequence: TGTGCCAGTAGTACGTCTGGGGGACAGGGTAATTCACCCCTCCACTTT. Translation: CASSTSGGQGNSPLHF.

The chain employs TRBV5-4 and TRBJ2-2; TRBD2 agrees at 16 bases. Unmatched junction bases numbered 7, after V lost 2 bases and J lost 6 bases. Germline V CDR1 and CDR2: SGHNT, YYREEE (reference sequence). The CDR3 is 18 amino acids. DNA for the CDR3: TGTGCCAGCAGCTTACCGAAGGGACTAGCGGGAGGGTCCGGGGAGCTGTTTTTT. This codes for CASSLPKGLAGGSGELFF.

The chain joins TRBV6-5 to TRBJ1-3; D unclear. The ends were cut back, 8 bases at V and 0 bases at J, with 8 bases in the middle. The CDR3 runs 13 residues. Germline V lookup: CDR1 MNHEY, CDR2 SVGAGI. CDR3 sequence reads: CASAGRSGNTIYF. CDR3 DNA: TGTGCCAGCGCAGGCCGCTCTGGAAACACCATATATTTT.

A note on this clone: An end of the junction differs from the germline gene, which may be a read error. The chain has TRBV19 and TRBJ2-3; D might be TRBD1 or TRBD2, each matching 7 bases. The CDR3 sequence is 16 residues long. From germline, CDR1 is LNHDA and CDR2 SQIVND (reference sequence). CDR3 region: CASSLRGGVNTDTQYF. The DNA for the CDR3 is TGCGCCAGTAGTCTCAGGGGGGGGGTTAACACAGATACGCAGTATTTT.

The DNA for the CDR3 is TGTGCCAGCAGCTTGGGGACAGGGAGGGAGCAGTACTTC. Protein: CASSLGTGREQYF. The chain has TRBV7-6 and TRBJ2-7, with TRBD1 identical over 9 bases. V was pared by 3 bases and J by 7 bases, with 4 bases of the junction left unmatched. This CDR3 comprises 13 residues. Germline loops: CDR1 SGHVS, CDR2 FNYEAQ.

This chain joins TRBV10-2 and TRBJ2-2, with TRBD1 matching over 9 bases. This CDR3 contains 18 residues. The germline gives CDR1 WSHSY, CDR2 SAAADI. The ends lost 2 bases at V and 0 bases at J; junction bases unmatched: 7. CDR3 sequence: CASSEPRQGVANTGELFF. The CDR3 DNA is TGCGCCAGCAGTGAGCCACGACAGGGGGTCGCGAACACCGGGGAGCTGTTTTTT.

The rearrangement joins TRBV11-2 to TRBJ2-7; D remains unclear. Germline V gene data show CDR1 as SGHAT and CDR2 as FQNNGV. This CDR3 contains 15 residues. V lost 7 bases, J lost 0 bases, and 16 bases lay in between. Here the CDR3 DNA reads TGTGCCAGCACCCCTCTGGTCAGCAACTCCTACGAGCAGTACTTC. It encodes CASTPLVSNSYEQYF.

This clone was seen just once. The chain uses TRBV4-1 and TRBJ2-2; 8 bases match TRBD1. Germline assignment: CDR1 MGHRA and CDR2 YSYEKL. V dropped 2 bases and J dropped 1; count of bases not matched to a gene: 3. The length of the CDR3 is 16 residues. The CDR3 sequence is CASSQSGTGNTGELFF. The CDR3 bases are TGCGCCAGCAGCCAATCCGGGACAGGGAACACCGGGGAGCTGTTTTTT.

The rearrangement links TRBV28 to TRBJ1-1; D ambiguous. Germline CDR1 reads MDHEN; CDR2 reads SYDVKM. V lost 6 bases and J 10 bases, leaving 12 bases between the germline ends. This CDR3 comprises 11 residues. The CDR3: CASRREWVAFF. CDR3 nucleotides: TGTGCCAGCAGGCGGGAATGGGTAGCTTTCTTT. The full variable domain, rest sourced from reference TRBV28 and TRBJ1-1, is DVKVTQSSRYLVKRTGEKVFLECVQDMDHENMFWYRQDPGLGLRLIYFSYDVKMKEKGDIPEGYSVSREKKERFSLILESASTNQTSMYLCASRREWVAFFGQGTRLTVV.

The chain has TRBV6-5 and TRBJ2-2, with D unresolved. V lost 7 bases and J lost 4, with 10 bases in between. The CDR3 contains 13 residues. Germline V gene data show CDR1 as MNHEY and CDR2 as SVGAGI. The CDR3 sequence: CASTQGLTGELFF. The CDR3 DNA reads TGTGCCAGCACCCAAGGCCTCACCGGGGAGCTGTTTTTT.

The genes are TRBV2 and TRBJ1-3, with TRBD1 as a possible D gene (5 bases). Germline V CDR1 and CDR2: SNHLY, FYNNEI. The CDR3 loop spans 15 amino acids. V was shortened by 4 bases and J by 2 bases, with 12 bases between the two germline ends. DNA for the CDR3: TGTGCCAGCAGTGCACCGGGACCTACTGGAAACACCATATATTTT. Translation: CASSAPGPTGNTIYF.